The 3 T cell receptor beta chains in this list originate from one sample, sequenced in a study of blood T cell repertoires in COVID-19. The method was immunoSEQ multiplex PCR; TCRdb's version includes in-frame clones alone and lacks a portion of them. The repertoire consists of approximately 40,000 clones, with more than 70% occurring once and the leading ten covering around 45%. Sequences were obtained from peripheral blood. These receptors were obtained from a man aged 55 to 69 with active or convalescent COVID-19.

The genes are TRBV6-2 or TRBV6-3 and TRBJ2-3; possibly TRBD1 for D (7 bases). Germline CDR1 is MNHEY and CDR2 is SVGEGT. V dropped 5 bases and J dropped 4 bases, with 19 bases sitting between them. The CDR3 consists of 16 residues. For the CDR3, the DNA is TGTGCCAGCAGTAACCAGGGGGGAGGAGGGGCAGATACGCAGTATTTT. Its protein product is CASSNQGGGGADTQYF.

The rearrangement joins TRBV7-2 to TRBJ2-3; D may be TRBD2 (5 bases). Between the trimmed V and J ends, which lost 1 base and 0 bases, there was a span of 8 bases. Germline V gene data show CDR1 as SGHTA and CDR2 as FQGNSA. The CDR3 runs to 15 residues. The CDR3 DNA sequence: TGTGCCAGCAGCTTAGTGACTACCAGCACAGATACGCAGTATTTT. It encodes CASSLVTTSTDTQYF.

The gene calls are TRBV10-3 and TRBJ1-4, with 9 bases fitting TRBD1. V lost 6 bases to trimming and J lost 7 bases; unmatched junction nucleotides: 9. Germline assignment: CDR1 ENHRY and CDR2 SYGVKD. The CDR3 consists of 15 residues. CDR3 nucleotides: TGTGCCATCAGCCCGGGACAGGGCTTTGGTGAAAAACTGTTTTTT. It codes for CAISPGQGFGEKLFF.